These 22 T cell receptor beta chains originate from one sample sequenced in a study of breast tumors, draining lymph nodes, adjacent tissues. The lymph nodes were axillary draining lymph nodes from breast cancer patients. TCRdb itself ran the multiplex PCR reads through MiXCR, one entry per CDR3 protein. This table has 130,000 or so distinct CDR3 sequences, 21% appearing once. Sample: axillary lymph node tissue. These receptors were taken from a female donor with breast cancer. Some clones in this sample may be carry-over from other donors' samples.

The sample holds many counts of this clonotype. The chain joins TRBV5-4 to TRBJ1-4; no reliable D call. The CDR3 runs 15 residues. The germline V gene has CDR1 SGHNT and CDR2 YYREEE (reference sequence). Trimming left V 6 bases short and J 0 bases short, with 12 bases between. The CDR3 bases are TGTGCCAGCATCCCCGGGGTAGCAACTAATGAAAAACTGTTTTTT. This translates into CASIPGVATNEKLFF.

The gene calls are TRBV28 and TRBJ2-1; perhaps TRBD2 as D (6 bases). The CDR3 extends over 19 amino acids. CDR1 and CDR2 (germline): MDHEN, SYDVKM. V dropped 4 bases and J dropped 3 bases, with 25 bases sitting between them. The CDR3 reads CASSSFSGGSGNYYNEQFF. In nucleotides, the CDR3 is TGTGCCAGCAGTTCCTTTAGTGGGGGGAGCGGAAACTACTACAATGAGCAGTTCTTC.

Regarding this clonotype: The CDR3 does not close with the conserved phenylalanine or tryptophan, likely indicating a read error. Here the CDR3 reads CSARGLAGVEAQYS. For the CDR3, the DNA is TGCAGTGCTAGAGGACTAGCGGGAGTCGAGGCCCAGTACTCC. This chain links TRBV20-1 with TRBJ2-5; 12 positions agree with TRBD2. CDR1 is DFQATT, CDR2 SNEGSKA, per germline (reference sequence). CDR3 length equals 14 residues. Trimming cost V 1 base and J 9 bases; bases outside gene matches: 6.

This clonotype was seen a few times. Here the CDR3 reads CASTEPGGNTGELFF. CDR3 coding DNA: TGTGCCAGTACCGAACCCGGGGGGAACACCGGGGAGCTGTTTTTT. This chain links TRBV19 with TRBJ2-2; possible D gene TRBD2, 6 bases. The germline V gene has CDR1 LNHDA and CDR2 SQIVND (reference sequence). This CDR3 spans 15 amino acids. Trimming removed 7 bases at V and 1 base at J, with 13 bases between.

For this clonotype: A read error may be the cause here, since a much bigger clone is one base away. V gene TRBV11-3 combines with J gene TRBJ2-5; D possibly corresponds to TRBD1 (6 bases). Germline loops: CDR1 SGHNT, CDR2 YENEEA. This CDR3 comprises 15 residues. The CDR3 DNA follows: TGTGCCAGCAGCTTAGGGACCTTGGGACAAGAGACCCAGTGCTTC. Amino acid sequence: CASSLGTLGQETQCF.

This clonotype has more than one count but fewer than ten. The gene calls are TRBV30 and TRBJ2-5; possibly TRBD2 for D (5 bases). The germline gives CDR1 GTSNPN, CDR2 SVGIG (reference sequence). The CDR3 totals 14 residues. The germline V and J ends were trimmed by 3 bases and 5 bases, with 16 bases remaining between them. CDR3 protein: CAWSSARGLETQYF. The CDR3 DNA reads TGTGCCTGGAGCTCAGCCCGCGGGTTGGAGACCCAGTACTTC.

This clonotype was counted ten times or more. The chain carries TRBV4-1 and TRBJ1-4; 10 bases align to TRBD1. This CDR3 has 18 amino acids. CDR1 is MGHRA, CDR2 YSYEKL, per germline. Trimming took 0 bases from V and 3 from J; bases not matched to a gene: 7. The CDR3 loop is CASSQDRGQGSPNEKLFF. The CDR3 coding sequence is TGCGCCAGCAGCCAAGATAGGGGACAGGGGTCACCTAATGAAAAACTGTTTTTT.

In this sample, this clonotype turned up many times. This chain links TRBV10-3 with TRBJ1-2; TRBD1 matches at 9 bases. V gave up 6 bases and J gave up 0 bases; unmatched junction bases: 2. The CDR3 has 14 residues. Germline CDR1 and CDR2: ENHRY and SYGVKD. The CDR3 coding sequence is TGTGCCATCAGCACAGGGGGCGCTAACTATGGCTACACCTTC. Translation: CAISTGGANYGYTF.

As regards this clonotype: One base away lies a much larger clone, so this may be a sequencing read error. The chain carries TRBV7-4 and TRBJ2-2, with D perhaps TRBD2 (6 bases). The CDR3 contains 13 residues. Germline CDR1 and CDR2: SGHVT and SQSDAQ. The CDR3 DNA reads TGTGCCAGCAGCCTGGGGTATGGCGGGGAGCTGTCTTTT. Translating gives CASSLGYGGELSF. The full variable domain, its missing parts supplied by reference TRBV7-4 and TRBJ2-2, is GAGVSQSPRYKVAKRGRDVALRCDSISGHVTLYWYRQTLGQGSEVLTYSQSDAQRDKSGRPSGRFSAERPERSVSTLKIQRTEQGDSAVYLCASSLGYGGELSFGEGSRLTVL.

This clonotype was detected a few times. This chain uses TRBV28 with TRBJ1-2; unclear D gene. Looked up from germline, CDR1 is MDHEN and CDR2 is SYDVKM. V was shortened by 2 bases and J by 4 bases, with 5 bases between the two germline ends. The CDR3 sequence is 12 residues long. The CDR3 region has the DNA TGTGCCAGCAGTTTAAGTACCTATGGCTACACCTTC. This codes for CASSLSTYGYTF.

This clonotype was recorded a few times. The chain recombines TRBV19 with TRBJ2-6; 9 bases map to TRBD1. The V gene's germline CDR1 is LNHDA and CDR2 SQIVND (reference sequence). The CDR3 has 20 amino acids. V gave up 6 bases and J gave up 1 base; unmatched junction bases: 16. The CDR3 DNA reads TGTGCCAGTAGCGCCAGGGGACAGGGCATCCTCCGATCTGGGGCCAACGTCCTGACTTTC. It specifies CASSARGQGILRSGANVLTF.

At least ten counts were recorded for this clonotype. The chain employs TRBV11-2 and TRBJ1-6; the D gene is possibly TRBD1 (5 bases). V was pared by 7 bases and J by 7 bases, with 14 bases between. Germline CDR1 SGHAT, CDR2 FQNNGV. CDR3 length: 14 amino acids. The CDR3 DNA reads TGTGCCAGCACCCGATGGGGGGGAAATTCACCCCTCCACTTT. Amino acids: CASTRWGGNSPLHF.

This clonotype was counted ten times or more. The chain carries TRBV7-3 and TRBJ2-2; D unresolved. Germline values: CDR1 SGHTA, CDR2 FQGTGA. Trimming cost V 1 base and J 2 bases, with 5 bases left between them. CDR3 length: 14 amino acids. CDR3 protein: CASSLSGNTGELFF. The CDR3 bases are TGTGCCAGCAGCTTAAGTGGTAACACCGGGGAGCTGTTTTTT.

This clonotype was counted at least ten times. This chain uses TRBV20-1 with TRBJ2-7; 7 positions agree with TRBD1. The trim removed 0 bases at V and 0 bases at J, leaving 11 bases unmatched. The CDR3 covers 17 residues. The germline gives CDR1 DFQATT, CDR2 SNEGSKA (reference sequence). The CDR3 region has the DNA TGCAGTGCTAGAGATCCCGACGTAGGGGGCATCTCCTACGAGCAGTACTTC. This translates into CSARDPDVGGISYEQYF.

This clonotype has at least ten counts. V gene TRBV6-1 combines with J gene TRBJ2-1, with 14 bases lining up with TRBD2. Germline CDR1 is MNHNS and CDR2 is SASEGT. The V and J ends lost 4 bases and 8 bases, in that order; junction bases with no gene match: 10. This CDR3 region has 17 residues. DNA for the CDR3: TGTGCCAGCAGTGGCATTTTCGGGACTAGCGGGAGCCATGAGCAGTTCTTC. Protein sequence: CASSGIFGTSGSHEQFF.

The rearrangement joins TRBV7-2 to TRBJ1-3, with TRBD1 matching over 7 bases. The germline V gene encodes CDR1 SGHTA and CDR2 FQGNSA. This CDR3 is 14 amino acids long. The V and J ends lost 5 bases and 2 bases, in that order; junction bases with no gene match: 3. The CDR3 coding sequence is TGTGCCAGCAGCGCAACAGGGGCTGGAAACACCATATATTTT. As protein: CASSATGAGNTIYF.

About this clonotype: This may come from a read error, since a much larger clone is one base off. This rearrangement joins TRBV9 to TRBJ2-7; D is possibly TRBD1 or TRBD2 (6 bases each). There are 13 residues in the CDR3. The germline V gene has CDR1 SGDLS and CDR2 YYNGEE. DNA for the CDR3: TGTGCCAGCAGCGTCGTGGAGGGGGACGAGCAGCACTTC. Translated, it gives CASSVVEGDEQHF.

This clonotype has a count of ten or more. As DNA, the CDR3 is TGCAGTGCCATAGGAGCTTCTGGGGCCAACGTCCTGACTTTC. It translates to CSAIGASGANVLTF. This chain joins TRBV20-1 and TRBJ2-6; D not certain. The CDR3 is 14 amino acids. CDR1 is DFQATT and CDR2 is SNEGSKA in the germline V gene (reference sequence). V was cut by 6 bases and J by 1 base, with 10 bases left in between.

This clonotype was counted many times. The CDR3 region has the DNA TGTGCCAGCAGTTTCCTCGGACAGGGACAAGAGACCCAGTACTTC. This translates into CASSFLGQGQETQYF. V and J are TRBV12-3 or TRBV12-4 and TRBJ2-5; 8 nucleotides line up with TRBD1. CDR3 length: 15 amino acids. Germline trimming cut 3 bases from V and 2 bases from J; bases unmatched to any gene: 5.

This clonotype was seen at least ten times. CDR3 residues: CASRSPQGENSPLHF. CDR3 bases: TGTGCCAGCAGAAGTCCTCAGGGGGAAAATTCACCCCTCCACTTT. The chain has TRBV6-6 and TRBJ1-6; 7 bases align to TRBD1. J gave up 7 bases and V 6 bases, and 9 bases lay outside the gene matches. The CDR3 is made up of 15 amino acids. CDR1 and CDR2 from the germline V gene are MNHNY and SVGAGI (reference sequence).

This clonotype has a single count. This clone may be a read error of a much larger clone one base away. This chain joins TRBV7-8 and TRBJ2-7; 11 bases map to TRBD2. Germline CDR1 SGHVS, CDR2 FQNEAQ. CDR3 length: 14 amino acids. CDR3 in DNA: TGTGCCAGCAGCGTACTAGCGGGAGTGAACGAGCGGTACTTC. Encoded protein: CASSVLAGVNERYF.

A word on this clonotype: A much larger clone differs by one base, so this may be a read error. The V gene is TRBV7-3, the J gene TRBJ2-2, with 8 bases fitting TRBD2. The V gene's germline CDR1 is SGHTA and CDR2 FQGTGA. V was pared by 2 bases and J by 4 bases, with 15 bases of the junction left unmatched. CDR3 length equals 19 residues. CDR3: CASSLAPITSGLSTGELFF. CDR3 nucleotide sequence: TGTGCCAGCAGCTTAGCCCCCATCACTAGCGGCCTCTCCACCGGGGAGCTGTTTTTT.